This TCR beta chain derives from a study of response to subunit inactivated influenza vaccine. Study-wide points: It was the authors' suggestion that each seasonal influenza vaccination recruits few new T cells.

Looked up from germline, CDR1 is MNHEY and CDR2 is SVGEGT. The V and J ends lost 5 bases and 3 bases, in that order; junction bases with no gene match: 15. The CDR3 is 18 residues long. This clonotype has only a few counts. The antigen is not known. TCRdb re-called the RT-PCR reads with MiXCR, one entry per CDR3 protein. The sample lists roughly 570,000 distinct CDR3 sequences, roughly 13% occurring once. The V and J genes are TRBV6-2 or TRBV6-3 and TRBJ2-1; the match to TRBD1 covers 8 bases. This receptor was taken from a man in his fifties or sixties who received an inactivated influenza vaccine. Sequencing used PBMCs from blood, obtained roughly 46 days after vaccination. The CDR3 region has the DNA TGTGCCAGCAGTGGAAACCTAGGTAACAGGGGGAACTACAATGAGCAGTTCTTC. It specifies CASSGNLGNRGNYNEQFF.